A single sample is the source of the 3 T cell receptor beta chains below, sequenced in a study of shared clonotypes between healthy human individuals. Some clones are missing from TCRdb's copy, which holds only in-frame ones; the method was immunoSEQ multiplex PCR. The top ten clones hold more than 1.5% of a sample with roughly 700,000 clones, 74% of them seen once. Input material: memory CD4+ T cells sorted from blood. Subset described: CD45RA-negative fraction. These receptors came from a woman in her thirties in good health.

The rearrangement links TRBV5-1 to TRBJ1-4; tentatively, D is TRBD1 (6 bases). CDR3 length: 14 residues. V was pared by 4 bases and J by 8 bases, with 15 bases between. Germline V gives CDR1 SGHRS, CDR2 YFSETQ. The CDR3 spells CASSAGAPGEKLFF. CDR3 DNA sequence: TGCGCCAGCAGCGCAGGGGCGCCGGGAGAAAAACTGTTTTTT.

This chain joins TRBV5-1 and TRBJ2-7; D is possibly TRBD1 (6 bases). CDR1 SGHRS and CDR2 YFSETQ come from the germline V gene. Between the trimmed V and J ends, which lost 5 bases and 3 bases, there was a span of 18 bases. The CDR3 has 15 amino acids. Here the CDR3 reads CASRTTGTNIYEQYF. DNA for the CDR3: TGCGCCAGCAGAACCACCGGGACAAATATCTACGAGCAGTACTTC.

With respect to this clone: Additional DNA sequences in this sample encode the identical CDR3. The chain links TRBV28 to TRBJ2-3, with TRBD2 matching over 8 bases. The CDR3 spans 15 residues. CDR1 is MDHEN, CDR2 SYDVKM, per germline. The ends lost 4 bases at V and 0 bases at J; junction bases unmatched: 3. In DNA, the CDR3 is TGTGCCAGCAGTTATAGCGGGACTAGCACAGATACGCAGTATTTT. Residues: CASSYSGTSTDTQYF.